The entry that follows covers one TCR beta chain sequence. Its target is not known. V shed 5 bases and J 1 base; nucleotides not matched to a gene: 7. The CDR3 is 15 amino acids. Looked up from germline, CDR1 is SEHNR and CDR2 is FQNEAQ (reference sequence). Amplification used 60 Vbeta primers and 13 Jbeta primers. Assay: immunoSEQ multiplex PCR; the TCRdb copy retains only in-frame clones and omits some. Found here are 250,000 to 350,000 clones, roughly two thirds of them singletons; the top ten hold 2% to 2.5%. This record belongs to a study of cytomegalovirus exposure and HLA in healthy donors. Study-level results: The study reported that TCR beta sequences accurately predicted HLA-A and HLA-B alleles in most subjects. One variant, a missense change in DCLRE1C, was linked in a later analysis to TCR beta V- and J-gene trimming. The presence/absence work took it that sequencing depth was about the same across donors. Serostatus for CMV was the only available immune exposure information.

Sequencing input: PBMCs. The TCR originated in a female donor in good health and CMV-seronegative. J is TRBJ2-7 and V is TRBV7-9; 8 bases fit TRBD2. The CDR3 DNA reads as TGTGCCAGCAGCCCAAGCGGGAGCGGGTCCTACGAGCAGTACTTC. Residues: CASSPSGSGSYEQYF. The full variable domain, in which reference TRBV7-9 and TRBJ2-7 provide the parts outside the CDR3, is DTGVSQNPRHKITKRGQNVTFRCDPISEHNRLYWYRQTLGQGPEFLTYFQNEAQLEKSRLLSDRFSAERPKGSFSTLEIQRTEQGDSAMYLCASSPSGSGSYEQYFGPGTRLTVT.